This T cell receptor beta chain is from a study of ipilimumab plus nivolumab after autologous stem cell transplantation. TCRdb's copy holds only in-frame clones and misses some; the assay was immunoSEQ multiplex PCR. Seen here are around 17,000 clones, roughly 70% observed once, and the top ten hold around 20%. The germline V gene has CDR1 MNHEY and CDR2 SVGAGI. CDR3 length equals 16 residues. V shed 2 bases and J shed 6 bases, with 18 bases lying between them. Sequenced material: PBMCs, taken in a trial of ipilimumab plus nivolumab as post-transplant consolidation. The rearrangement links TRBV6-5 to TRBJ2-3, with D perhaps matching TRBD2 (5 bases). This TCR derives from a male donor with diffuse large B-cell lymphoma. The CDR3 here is CASSYDLSILGDTQYF. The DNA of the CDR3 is TGTGCCAGCAGTTACGACCTTAGCATACTAGGGGATACGCAGTATTTT.